This is a list of T cell receptor beta chains from one sample in a study of prognosis after radiotherapy for stage I lung cancer. TCRdb re-derived calls from the multiplex PCR reads in MiXCR, one entry per CDR3 protein. The sample has tens of thousands of distinct CDR3 sequences; around two fifths are singletons. Here the sequenced sample was PBMCs, taken before or after stereotactic body radiation therapy (not recorded which). The receptor set was obtained from a donor of 50 years or more with non-small cell lung cancer. Both conserved end residues are part of each CDR3. The D gene is left open where the match is weak. The listing skips clone size in some rows; elsewhere it reads once, few, many or a size class.

v_call	clone_size	j_call	d_call	cdr3_length	cdr3_aa	cdr3_nt
TRBV6-1	-	TRBJ1-5	-	14	CASSNTGLNQPQHF	TGTGCCAGCAGTAATACTGGGTTAAATCAGCCCCAGCATTTT
TRBV28	many	TRBJ1-5	TRBD1	14	CASSSGQGDQPQHF	TGTGCCAGCAGCTCGGGACAGGGTGATCAGCCCCAGCATTTT
TRBV19	many	TRBJ2-2	-	15	CASSISGVDTGELFF	TGTGCCAGTAGTATCTCCGGGGTCGACACCGGGGAGCTGTTTTTT
TRBV2	many	TRBJ1-3	-	13	CASYRGPENTIYF	TGTGCCAGCTACCGGGGTCCCGAAAACACCATATATTTT
TRBV18	-	TRBJ1-3	-	13	CATRNYSGNTIYF	TGTGCCACCCGTAATTACTCTGGAAACACCATATACTTT
TRBV28	medium-sized	TRBJ2-1	-	15	CASSFPGFSYNEQFF	TGTGCCAGCAGTTTCCCAGGGTTCTCCTACAATGAGCAGTTCTTC
TRBV2	many	TRBJ1-5	-	15	CASSERIGTNQPQHF	TGTGCCAGCAGTGAAAGAATAGGGACAAATCAGCCCCAGCATTTT
TRBV11-2	-	TRBJ2-7	-	15	CASSRSGGSVDEQYF	TGTGCCAGCAGCAGGTCTGGGGGGTCTGTAGACGAGCAGTACTTC
TRBV6-1	-	TRBJ2-2	TRBD2	12	CVSSGSTVELFF	TGTGTCAGCAGCGGGAGTACCGTGGAGCTGTTTTTT
TRBV7-6	many	TRBJ2-2	TRBD2	18	CASSPRGSGDTNTGELFF	TGTGCCAGCAGCCCCCGGGGTAGCGGGGATACGAACACCGGGGAGCTGTTTTTT
TRBV20-1	-	TRBJ2-7	TRBD1	14	CSARDREQGARQYF	TGCAGTGCTAGAGATAGGGAGCAGGGGGCCCGGCAGTACTTC
TRBV4-2	many	TRBJ1-4	-	15	CATRRFESTNEKLFF	TGTGCCACCAGAAGGTTTGAGTCAACTAATGAAAAACTGTTTTTT
TRBV2	-	TRBJ2-3	TRBD2	15	CASSDSSGVMLVQYF	TGTGCCAGCAGTGATTCTAGCGGGGTTATGCTGGTGCAGTATTTT
TRBV11-2	many	TRBJ1-4	TRBD1	14	CASSHRTGDEKLFF	TGTGCCAGCAGCCACAGGACAGGTGATGAAAAACTGTTTTTT
TRBV5-1	-	TRBJ1-2	-	13	CASSLDFGYGYTF	TGCGCCAGCAGCTTGGACTTTGGCTATGGCTACACCTTC
TRBV5-1	many	TRBJ2-7	-	14	CASSLVGGGYEQYF	TGCGCCAGCAGCTTGGTAGGGGGAGGATACGAGCAGTACTTC
TRBV20-1	-	TRBJ2-4	-	14	CSADSGSRENIQYF	TGCAGTGCTGATTCCGGGAGTCGCGAAAACATTCAGTACTTC
TRBV5-1	many	TRBJ2-3	TRBD2	14	CASSIRDYTDTQYF	TGCGCCAGCAGCATCCGGGACTACACAGATACGCAGTATTTT
TRBV7-9	-	TRBJ2-7	-	12	CASSADGYEQYF	TGTGCCAGCAGCGCGGACGGGTACGAGCAGTACTTC